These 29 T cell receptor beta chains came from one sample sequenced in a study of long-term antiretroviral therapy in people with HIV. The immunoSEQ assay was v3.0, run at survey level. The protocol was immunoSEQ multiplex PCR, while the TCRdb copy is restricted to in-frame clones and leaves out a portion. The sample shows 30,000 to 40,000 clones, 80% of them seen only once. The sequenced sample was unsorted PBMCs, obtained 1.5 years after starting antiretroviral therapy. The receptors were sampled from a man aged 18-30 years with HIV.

CDR3 in amino acids: CASSGIGGMDQETQYF. The CDR3 DNA reads TGTGCCAGTAGTGGAATTGGCGGGATGGACCAAGAGACCCAGTACTTC. The chain joins TRBV19 to TRBJ2-5; D may be TRBD2 (6 bases). This CDR3 region has 16 residues. Germline lookup yields CDR1 LNHDA and CDR2 SQIVND (reference sequence). Trimming stripped 5 bases from V and 0 bases from J, with 16 bases between.

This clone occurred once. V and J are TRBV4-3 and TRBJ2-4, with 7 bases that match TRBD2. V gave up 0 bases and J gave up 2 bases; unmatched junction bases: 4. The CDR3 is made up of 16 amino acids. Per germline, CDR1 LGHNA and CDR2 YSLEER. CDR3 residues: CASSQDLAGPKNIQYF. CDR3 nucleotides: TGCGCCAGCAGCCAAGATTTAGCGGGCCCCAAAAACATTCAGTACTTC.

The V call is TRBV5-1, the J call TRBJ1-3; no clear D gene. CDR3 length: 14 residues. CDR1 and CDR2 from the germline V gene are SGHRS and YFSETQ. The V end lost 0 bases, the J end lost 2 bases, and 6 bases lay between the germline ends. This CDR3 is CASSLGMAGNTIYF. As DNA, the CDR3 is TGCGCCAGCAGCTTGGGGATGGCTGGAAACACCATATATTTT. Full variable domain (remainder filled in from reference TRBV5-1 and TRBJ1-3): KAGVTQTPRYLIKTRGQQVTLSCSPISGHRSVSWYQQTPGQGLQFLFEYFSETQRNKGNFPGRFSGRQFSNSRSEMNVSTLELGDSALYLCASSLGMAGNTIYFGEGSWLTVV.

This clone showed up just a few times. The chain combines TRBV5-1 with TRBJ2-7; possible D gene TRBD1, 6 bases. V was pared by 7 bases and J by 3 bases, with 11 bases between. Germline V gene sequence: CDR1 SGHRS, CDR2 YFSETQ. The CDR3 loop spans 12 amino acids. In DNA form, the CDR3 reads TGCGCCAGCGGAATGACAGGCTACGAGCAGTACTTC. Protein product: CASGMTGYEQYF.

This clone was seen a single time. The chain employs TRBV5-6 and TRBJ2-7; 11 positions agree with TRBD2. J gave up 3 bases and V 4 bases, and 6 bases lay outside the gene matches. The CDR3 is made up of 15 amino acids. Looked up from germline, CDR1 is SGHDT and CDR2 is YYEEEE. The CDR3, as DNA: TGTGCCAGCAGCCCGGGACTAGCGGAGTTCTACGAGCAGTACTTC. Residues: CASSPGLAEFYEQYF.

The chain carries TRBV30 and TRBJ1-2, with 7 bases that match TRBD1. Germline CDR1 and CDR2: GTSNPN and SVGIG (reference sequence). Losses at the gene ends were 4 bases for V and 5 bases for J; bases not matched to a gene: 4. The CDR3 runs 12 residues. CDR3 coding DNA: TGTGCCTGGACTCGACAGGGATATGGCTACACCTTC. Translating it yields CAWTRQGYGYTF.

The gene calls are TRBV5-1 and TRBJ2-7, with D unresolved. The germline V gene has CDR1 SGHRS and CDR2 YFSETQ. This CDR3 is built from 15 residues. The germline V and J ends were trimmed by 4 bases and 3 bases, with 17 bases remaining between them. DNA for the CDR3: TGCGCCAGCAGCGAAGGGTTTTTCGGCTACTACGAGCAGTACTTC. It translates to CASSEGFFGYYEQYF.

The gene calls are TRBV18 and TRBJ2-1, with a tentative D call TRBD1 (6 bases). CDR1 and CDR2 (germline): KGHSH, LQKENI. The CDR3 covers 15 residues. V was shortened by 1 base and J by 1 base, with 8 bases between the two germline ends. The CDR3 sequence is CASSPRGQSYNEQFF. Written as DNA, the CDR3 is TGTGCCAGCTCACCACGGGGACAATCCTACAATGAGCAGTTCTTC.

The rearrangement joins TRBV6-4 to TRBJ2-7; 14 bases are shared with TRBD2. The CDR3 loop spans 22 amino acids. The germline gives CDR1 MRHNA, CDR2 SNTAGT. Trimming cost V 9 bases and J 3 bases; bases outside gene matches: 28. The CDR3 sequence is CARRDRGASGTSGSRVVYEQYF. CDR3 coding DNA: TGTGCCAGGAGGGACAGGGGGGCTTCCGGGACTAGCGGGAGTAGGGTTGTCTACGAGCAGTACTTC.

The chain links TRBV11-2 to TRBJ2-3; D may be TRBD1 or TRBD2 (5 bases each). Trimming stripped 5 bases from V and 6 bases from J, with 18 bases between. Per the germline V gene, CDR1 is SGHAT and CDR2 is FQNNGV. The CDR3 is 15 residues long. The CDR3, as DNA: TGTGCCAGCAGCAATGCCCGGGGCTGGGCGGATACGCAGTATTTT. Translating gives CASSNARGWADTQYF.

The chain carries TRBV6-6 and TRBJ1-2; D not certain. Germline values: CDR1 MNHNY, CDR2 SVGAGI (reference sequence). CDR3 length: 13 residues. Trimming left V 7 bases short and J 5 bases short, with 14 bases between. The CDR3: CASTLDRNYGYTF. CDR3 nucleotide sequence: TGTGCCAGCACTCTTGACCGGAATTATGGCTACACCTTC.

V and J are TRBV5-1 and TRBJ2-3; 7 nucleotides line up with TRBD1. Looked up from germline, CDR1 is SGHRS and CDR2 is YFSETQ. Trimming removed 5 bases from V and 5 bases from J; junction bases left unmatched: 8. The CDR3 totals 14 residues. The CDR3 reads CASRGDSWGDTQYF. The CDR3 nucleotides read TGCGCCAGCAGGGGGGACAGTTGGGGAGATACGCAGTATTTT.

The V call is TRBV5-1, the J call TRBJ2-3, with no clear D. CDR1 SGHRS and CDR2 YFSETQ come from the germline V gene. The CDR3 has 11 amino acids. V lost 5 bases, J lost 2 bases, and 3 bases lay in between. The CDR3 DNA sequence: TGCGCCAGCAGATACACAGATACGCAGTATTTT. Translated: CASRYTDTQYF.

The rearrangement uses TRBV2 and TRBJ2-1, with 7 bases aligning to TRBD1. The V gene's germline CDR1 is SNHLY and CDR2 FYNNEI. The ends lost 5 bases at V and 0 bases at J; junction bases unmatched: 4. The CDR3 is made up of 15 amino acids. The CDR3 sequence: CASSRDRASYNEQFF. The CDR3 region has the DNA TGTGCCAGCAGTCGCGACAGGGCCTCCTACAATGAGCAGTTCTTC.

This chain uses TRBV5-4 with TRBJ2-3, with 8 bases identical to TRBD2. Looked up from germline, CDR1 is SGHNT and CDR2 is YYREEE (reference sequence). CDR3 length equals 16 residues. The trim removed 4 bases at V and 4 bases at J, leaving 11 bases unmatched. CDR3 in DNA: TGTGCCAGCAGCCCGGTAGGAGCGGGAGTCGCAGATACGCAGTATTTT. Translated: CASSPVGAGVADTQYF.

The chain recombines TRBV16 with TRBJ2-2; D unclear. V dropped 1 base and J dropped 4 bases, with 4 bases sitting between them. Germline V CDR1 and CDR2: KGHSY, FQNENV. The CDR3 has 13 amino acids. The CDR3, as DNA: TGTGCCAGCAGCCAATTGTCCACCGGGGAGCTGTTTTTT. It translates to CASSQLSTGELFF.

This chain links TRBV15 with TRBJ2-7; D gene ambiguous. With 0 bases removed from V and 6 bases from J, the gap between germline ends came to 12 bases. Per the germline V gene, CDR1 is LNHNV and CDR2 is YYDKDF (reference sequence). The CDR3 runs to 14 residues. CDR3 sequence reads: CATSRDRLGGEQYF. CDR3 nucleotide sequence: TGTGCCACCAGCAGAGATCGACTTGGCGGCGAGCAGTACTTC. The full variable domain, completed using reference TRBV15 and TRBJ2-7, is DAMVIQNPRYQVTQFGKPVTLSCSQTLNHNVMYWYQQKSSQAPKLLFHYYDKDFNNEADTPDNFQSRRPNTSFCFLDIRSPGLGDTAMYLCATSRDRLGGEQYFGPGTRLTVT.

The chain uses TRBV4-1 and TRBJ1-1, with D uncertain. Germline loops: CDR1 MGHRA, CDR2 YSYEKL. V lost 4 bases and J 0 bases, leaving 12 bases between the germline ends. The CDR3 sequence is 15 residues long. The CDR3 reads CASSPHREMNTEAFF. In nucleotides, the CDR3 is TGCGCCAGCAGCCCGCATAGGGAGATGAACACTGAAGCTTTCTTT.

CDR3 loop: CASSGAQGNIMNTEAFF. The DNA of the CDR3 is TGTGCCAGCAGCGGGGCCCAGGGGAATATTATGAACACTGAAGCTTTCTTT. This sequence joins TRBV5-6 and TRBJ1-1; D is possibly TRBD1 (6 bases). V was trimmed by 4 bases and J by 0 bases, leaving 19 bases between them. The CDR3 loop spans 17 amino acids. Germline CDR1 and CDR2: SGHDT and YYEEEE.

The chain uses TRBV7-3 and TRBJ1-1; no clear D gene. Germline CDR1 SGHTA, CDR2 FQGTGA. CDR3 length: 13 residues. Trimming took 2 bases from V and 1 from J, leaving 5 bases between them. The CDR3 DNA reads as TGTGCCAGCAGCTTATCAGGGAACACTGAAGCTTTCTTT. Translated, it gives CASSLSGNTEAFF.

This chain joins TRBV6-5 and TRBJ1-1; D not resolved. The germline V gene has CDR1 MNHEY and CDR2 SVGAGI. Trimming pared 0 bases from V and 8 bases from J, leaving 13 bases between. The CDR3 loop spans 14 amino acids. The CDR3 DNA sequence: TGTGCCAGCAGTTACTCAACGGGGAACAGCGAAGCTTTCTTT. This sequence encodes CASSYSTGNSEAFF.

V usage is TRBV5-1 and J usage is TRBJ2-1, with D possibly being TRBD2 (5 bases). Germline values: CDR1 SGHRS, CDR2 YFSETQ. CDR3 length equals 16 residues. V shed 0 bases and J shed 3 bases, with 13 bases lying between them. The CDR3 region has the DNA TGCGCCAGCAGCTTGGGTACTGCGAGGGACTACAATGAGCAGTTCTTC. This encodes CASSLGTARDYNEQFF.

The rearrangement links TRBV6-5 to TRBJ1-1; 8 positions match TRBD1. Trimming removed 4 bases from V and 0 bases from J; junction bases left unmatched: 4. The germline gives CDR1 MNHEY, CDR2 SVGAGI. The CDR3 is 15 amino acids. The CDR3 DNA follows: TGTGCCAGCAGTTCCCAGGGGGCGATGAACACTGAAGCTTTCTTT. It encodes CASSSQGAMNTEAFF.

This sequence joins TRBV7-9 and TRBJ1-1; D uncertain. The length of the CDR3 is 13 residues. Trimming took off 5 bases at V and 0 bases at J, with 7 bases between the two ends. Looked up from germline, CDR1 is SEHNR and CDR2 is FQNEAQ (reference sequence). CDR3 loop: CASSREVNTEAFF. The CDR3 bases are TGTGCCAGCAGCCGCGAGGTGAACACTGAAGCTTTCTTT.

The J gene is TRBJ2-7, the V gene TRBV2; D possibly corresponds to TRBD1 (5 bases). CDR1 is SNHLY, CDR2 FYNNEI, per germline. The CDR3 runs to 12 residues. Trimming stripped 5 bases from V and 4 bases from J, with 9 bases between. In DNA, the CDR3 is TGTGCCAGCAGTCCCGACAGATACGAGCAGTACTTC. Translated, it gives CASSPDRYEQYF.

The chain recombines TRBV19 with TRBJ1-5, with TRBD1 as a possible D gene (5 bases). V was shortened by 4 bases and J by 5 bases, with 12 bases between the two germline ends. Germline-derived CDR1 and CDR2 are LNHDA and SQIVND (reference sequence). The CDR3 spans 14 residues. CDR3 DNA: TGTGCCAGTAGTACCGGACAAGTTTATCAGCCCCAGCATTTT. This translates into CASSTGQVYQPQHF.

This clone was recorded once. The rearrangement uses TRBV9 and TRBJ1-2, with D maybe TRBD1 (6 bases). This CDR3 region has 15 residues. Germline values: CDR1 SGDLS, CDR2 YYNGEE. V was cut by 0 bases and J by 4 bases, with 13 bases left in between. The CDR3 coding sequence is TGTGCCAGCAGCGTAGAGGGGGGACTAATCTATGGCTACACCTTC. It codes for CASSVEGGLIYGYTF.

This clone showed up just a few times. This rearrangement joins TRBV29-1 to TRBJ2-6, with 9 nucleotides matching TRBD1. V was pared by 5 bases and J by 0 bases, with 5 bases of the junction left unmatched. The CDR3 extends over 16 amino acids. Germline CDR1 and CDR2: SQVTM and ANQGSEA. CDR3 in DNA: TGCAGCGTTCCGGGACAGGGCTACTCTGGGGCCAACGTCCTGACTTTC. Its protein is CSVPGQGYSGANVLTF.

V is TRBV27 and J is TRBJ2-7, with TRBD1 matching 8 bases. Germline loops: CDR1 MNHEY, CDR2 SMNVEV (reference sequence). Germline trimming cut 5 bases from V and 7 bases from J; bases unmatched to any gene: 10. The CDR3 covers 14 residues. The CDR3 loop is CASSNDRGLSEQYF. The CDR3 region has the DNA TGTGCCAGCAGTAACGACAGGGGACTCTCGGAGCAGTACTTC.